This T cell receptor (beta chain) was recorded in a study of T-cell memory formation after mild COVID-19. On the study more broadly: For the most part, TCR clusters were specific to one donor. Overall study results and limits: Shrinking CD4+ clones resided mostly in CM and EM, and CD8+ ones in EMRA. The appearance of some responding clones in pre-infection memory suggested that cross-reactive memory joined. A balance of CD4 and CD8 characterized clones contracting day 15 to 85, whereas later expanders leaned CD4+.

A single record per CDR3 protein comes from TCRdb applying MiXCR to the 5' RACE reads. Among under 450,000 distinct CDR3 sequences listed, 20% to 25% were seen once. A remark on this clonotype: Its antigen remains unidentified. The DNA is omitted, as the CDR3 cannot be located on it reliably, and the CDR3 follows TCRdb's listing.

Germline values: CDR1 LGHNA, CDR2 YSLEER. The CDR3 is 13 residues long, ends included. The sample comprised PBMCs or a T cell subset sorted from them (not recorded which). The TCR sequence derives from a young man who had mild COVID-19 (a few samples of this study predate the infection). Cell type and time point are not known. This sequence joins TRBV4-3 and TRBJ2-7; the DNA was not compared with TRBD1, the D call given in the table. CDR3 sequence: CASSQETWGQGSF.